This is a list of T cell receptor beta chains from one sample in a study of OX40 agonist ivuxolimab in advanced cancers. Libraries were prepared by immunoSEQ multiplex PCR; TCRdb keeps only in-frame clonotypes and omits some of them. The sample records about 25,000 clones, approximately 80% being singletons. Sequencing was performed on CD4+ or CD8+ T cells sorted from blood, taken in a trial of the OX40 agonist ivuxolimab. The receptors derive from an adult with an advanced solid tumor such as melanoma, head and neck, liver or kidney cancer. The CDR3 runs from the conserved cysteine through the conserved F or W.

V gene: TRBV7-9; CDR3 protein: CASSPWRGGSYNEQFF
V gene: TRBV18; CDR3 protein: CASSPPFPGNEQFF
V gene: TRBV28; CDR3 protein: CATSGRPYEQYF
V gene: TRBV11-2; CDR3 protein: CASRPGPNTEAFF
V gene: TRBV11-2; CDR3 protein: CASSDRGETQYF
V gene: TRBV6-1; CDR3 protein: CASSVSGTVKLFF
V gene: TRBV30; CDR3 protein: CAWSVGVIETQYF
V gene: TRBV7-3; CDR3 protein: CASSFGGGEETQYF
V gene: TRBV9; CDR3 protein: CASSVDQLATDTQYF
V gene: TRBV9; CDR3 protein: CASSAGQAIYGYTF
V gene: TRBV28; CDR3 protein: CASSPPDRARWNTIYF
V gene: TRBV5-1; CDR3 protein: CASSVESSYEQYF
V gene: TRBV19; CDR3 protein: CASSTGQPPYEQYF
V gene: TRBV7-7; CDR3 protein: CASSSGQGSYNEQFF
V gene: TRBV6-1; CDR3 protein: CASSARRGFFDEQYF
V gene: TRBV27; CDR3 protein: CASTPGVAVYNEQFF
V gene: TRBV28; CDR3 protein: CASTLGPGIYTEAFF
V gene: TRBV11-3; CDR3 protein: CASSFRLAGVVTGELFF